Following are 25 T cell receptor beta chains from one sample sequenced in a study of cytomegalovirus exposure and HLA in healthy donors. In the PCR, 60 Vbeta and 13 Jbeta primers were used. The assay was immunoSEQ multiplex PCR, and TCRdb's table has in-frame clones only and misses some. In the table there are 95,000 to 100,000 clones, around 83% of which are singletons. The sample was PBMCs. Receptors originate from a man aged 25 to 40 in good health and CMV-seronegative.

This clone was seen just once. The chain combines TRBV7-9 with TRBJ2-1, with D tentatively TRBD1 (6 bases). Trimming pared 5 bases from V and 3 bases from J, leaving 17 bases between. The CDR3 is made up of 16 amino acids. Germline V gives CDR1 SEHNR, CDR2 FQNEAQ (reference sequence). The CDR3 loop is CASSTTVGALYNEQFF. CDR3 nucleotide sequence: TGTGCCAGCAGCACCACGGTGGGGGCCCTCTACAATGAGCAGTTCTTC.

Here the CDR3 reads CAWRGGHFGTQYF. The CDR3 DNA sequence: TGTGCCTGGAGAGGAGGGCACTTTGGGACGCAGTATTTT. This sequence joins TRBV30 and TRBJ2-3; D perhaps matches TRBD2 (6 bases). With 3 bases removed from V and 9 bases from J, the gap between germline ends came to 16 bases. The CDR3 consists of 13 residues. Germline V gene lookup returns CDR1 GTSNPN and CDR2 SVGIG (reference sequence).

The rearrangement uses TRBV29-1 and TRBJ1-1, with 7 bases fitting TRBD1. CDR1 and CDR2 from the germline V gene are SQVTM and ANQGSEA. The length of the CDR3 is 13 residues. Trimming removed 7 bases from V and 0 bases from J; junction bases left unmatched: 5. The CDR3 region has the DNA TGCAGCGCTATAGGACAGGTGAACACTGAAGCTTTCTTT. Residues: CSAIGQVNTEAFF.

The V call is TRBV19, the J call TRBJ1-2; no reliable D call. V lost 5 bases, J lost 4 bases, and 20 bases lay in between. The CDR3 has 16 residues. Germline loops: CDR1 LNHDA, CDR2 SQIVND (reference sequence). Written as DNA, the CDR3 is TGTGCCAGTAGTCCCTCCGGGGTTAGAGGAGCCTATGGCTACACCTTC. As protein: CASSPSGVRGAYGYTF.

This rearrangement joins TRBV5-1 to TRBJ2-7; D possibly corresponds to TRBD1 (5 bases). This CDR3 has 16 residues. Germline CDR1 is SGHRS and CDR2 is YFSETQ. The V end lost 4 bases, the J end lost 0 bases, and 17 bases lay between the germline ends. CDR3 amino acids: CASSPHSDSPSYEQYF. CDR3 nucleotides: TGCGCCAGCAGCCCCCATTCCGACAGCCCCTCCTACGAGCAGTACTTC.

The chain joins TRBV27 to TRBJ1-2, with 8 bases fitting TRBD1. After removal of 5 bases from V and 4 bases from J, the junction contained 3 bases not matched to a gene. CDR3 length: 13 residues. The germline V gene has CDR1 MNHEY and CDR2 SMNVEV (reference sequence). The CDR3 reads CASSTDRAYGYTF. The DNA for the CDR3 is TGTGCCAGCAGTACGGACAGGGCCTATGGCTACACCTTC.

A single count supports this clone. The chain recombines TRBV11-3 with TRBJ1-5, with unresolved D. Trimming removed 1 base at V and 3 bases at J, with 7 bases between. Germline values: CDR1 SGHNT, CDR2 YENEEA. The CDR3 is made up of 14 amino acids. In DNA form, the CDR3 reads TGTGCCAGCAGCTTAGGAGCGGACAATCAGCCCCAGCATTTT. Amino acid sequence: CASSLGADNQPQHF. The full variable domain, its missing parts supplied by reference TRBV11-3 and TRBJ1-5, is EAGVVQSPRYKIIEKKQPVAFWCNPISGHNTLYWYLQNLGQGPELLIRYENEEAVDDSQLPKDRFSAERLKGVDSTLKIQPAELGDSAVYLCASSLGADNQPQHFGDGTRLSIL.

The V and J genes are TRBV6-1 and TRBJ1-1; TRBD1 matches 8 bases. V shed 3 bases, J shed 5 bases, and the junction held 11 bases outside the gene matches. Germline V lookup: CDR1 MNHNS, CDR2 SASEGT. The CDR3 is made up of 16 amino acids. CDR3 nucleotides: TGTGCCAGCAGTGACAGGGGGCGTGGGTCCGGGACTGAAGCTTTCTTT. Protein product: CASSDRGRGSGTEAFF.

This chain joins TRBV7-8 and TRBJ2-6; D is unclear. Germline loops: CDR1 SGHVS, CDR2 FQNEAQ. The length of the CDR3 is 18 residues. Trimming left V 2 bases short and J 1 base short, with 15 bases between. The CDR3 region has the DNA TGTGCCAGCAGCTTACGCCAGGCTCAACTGTCTGGGGCCAACGTCCTGACTTTC. This codes for CASSLRQAQLSGANVLTF. Variable domain in full (rest from reference TRBV7-8 and TRBJ2-6): GAGVSQSPRYKVAKRGQDVALRCDPISGHVSLFWYQQALGQGPEFLTYFQNEAQLDKSGLPSDRFFAERPEGSVSTLKIQRTQQEDSAVYLCASSLRQAQLSGANVLTFGAGSRLTVL.

The chain carries TRBV9 and TRBJ1-2; TRBD1 matches 7 bases. The ends lost 4 bases at V and 11 bases at J; junction bases unmatched: 14. This CDR3 contains 14 residues. Germline values: CDR1 SGDLS, CDR2 YYNGEE. CDR3 amino acids: CASSIQQHGQEYTF. The CDR3 DNA is TGTGCCAGCAGCATCCAACAACATGGACAGGAATACACCTTC.

The chain carries TRBV10-3 and TRBJ2-5, with 16 bases fitting TRBD2. Germline V gene data show CDR1 as ENHRY and CDR2 as SYGVKD. The V and J ends lost 0 bases and 11 bases, in that order; junction bases with no gene match: 3. This CDR3 has 15 amino acids. The CDR3 DNA reads as TGTGCCATCAGTGAGTCGGGACTAGCGGGGGGGGCGCAGTACTTC. It encodes CAISESGLAGGAQYF.

The chain links TRBV10-3 to TRBJ2-7, with 7 bases that match TRBD1. Germline trimming cut 2 bases from V and 2 bases from J; bases unmatched to any gene: 6. This CDR3 region has 15 residues. CDR1 and CDR2 (germline): ENHRY, SYGVKD. CDR3 amino acids: CAISEVAGGAYEQYF. CDR3 in DNA: TGTGCCATCAGTGAGGTGGCAGGGGGAGCCTACGAGCAGTACTTC.

This clone has only one observation. A read error may account for a junction end that differs from germline. This sequence joins TRBV4-1 and TRBJ2-1, with D perhaps matching TRBD2 (6 bases). The CDR3 has 14 residues. CDR1 and CDR2 (germline): MGHRA, YSYEKL. The CDR3 DNA follows: TGCGCCAGCAGCCCCCGGGACTCCCACAATGAGCAGTTCTTC. Its protein product is CASSPRDSHNEQFF.

The chain uses TRBV9 and TRBJ2-7; D might be TRBD2 (7 bases). The length of the CDR3 is 16 residues. V shed 6 bases and J shed 3 bases, with 22 bases lying between them. Germline V gene data show CDR1 as SGDLS and CDR2 as YYNGEE. CDR3: CASTPSEGGGIYEQYF. The CDR3 DNA sequence: TGTGCCAGCACCCCCTCTGAGGGAGGGGGGATCTACGAGCAGTACTTC. The variable domain in full, completed from reference TRBV9 and TRBJ2-7, reads DSGVTQTPKHLITATGQRVTLRCSPRSGDLSVYWYQQSLDQGLQFLIQYYNGEERAKGNILERFSAQQFPDLHSELNLSSLELGDSALYFCASTPSEGGGIYEQYFGPGTRLTVT.

This sequence joins TRBV6-5 and TRBJ2-5; maybe TRBD2 (5 bases). TRBJ2-7 explains the end of the DNA better; the J call may be wrong. This CDR3 has 15 amino acids. Germline-derived CDR1 and CDR2 are MNHEY and SVGAGI. Here the CDR3 DNA reads TGTGCCAGCAGAGATGGGGTCGGGGACTCCTACGAGCAGTACTTC. It is translated as CASRDGVGDSYEQYF.

The V call is TRBV6-4, the J call TRBJ2-2; 11 bases align to TRBD2. There are 16 residues in the CDR3. The germline V gene has CDR1 MRHNA and CDR2 SNTAGT. After removal of 3 bases from V and 4 bases from J, the junction contained 4 bases not matched to a gene. CDR3 amino acids: CASSELAGVGTGELFF. CDR3 nucleotide sequence: TGTGCCAGCAGTGAACTAGCGGGAGTGGGCACCGGGGAGCTGTTTTTT.

This chain links TRBV4-1 with TRBJ1-2; D gene uncertain. Per the germline V gene, CDR1 is MGHRA and CDR2 is YSYEKL. The CDR3 spans 15 residues. Trimming pared 4 bases from V and 4 bases from J, leaving 16 bases between. The CDR3 spells CASSLQVVSSYGYTF. The DNA of the CDR3 is TGCGCCAGCAGCCTCCAAGTTGTCAGTTCCTATGGCTACACCTTC.

The rearrangement joins TRBV6-1 to TRBJ2-5; 8 positions agree with TRBD1. After removal of 2 bases from V and 13 bases from J, the junction contained 15 bases not matched to a gene. Germline-derived CDR1 and CDR2 are MNHNS and SASEGT. The CDR3 has 15 residues. CDR3 loop: CASSEQGALGSRLYF. CDR3 in DNA: TGTGCCAGCAGTGAACAGGGGGCGCTTGGGAGTCGTTTGTACTTC.

The chain uses TRBV11-2 and TRBJ2-1, with D perhaps matching TRBD2 (6 bases). The germline CDR1 and CDR2 sequences are SGHAT and FQNNGV. V gave up 5 bases and J gave up 0 bases, with 14 bases separating them. The CDR3 is 16 residues long. In DNA form, the CDR3 reads TGTGCCAGCAGCCTACTAGCTCCGAGCTCCTACAATGAGCAGTTCTTC. Amino acids: CASSLLAPSSYNEQFF.

V usage is TRBV18 and J usage is TRBJ2-3; TRBD1 aligns across 8 bases. The J segment lost 6 bases and the V segment lost 6 bases, leaving 11 bases of the junction unmatched. From germline, CDR1 is KGHSH and CDR2 LQKENI. The CDR3 is made up of 15 amino acids. For the CDR3, the DNA is TGTGCCAGCTCGGAGGGGACAGGCCCCTGGGATACGCAGTATTTT. Its protein product is CASSEGTGPWDTQYF.

A few counts support this clone. The identical CDR3 is also encoded by other nucleotide sequences in the sample. V is TRBV4-3 and J is TRBJ2-6; 7 nucleotides match TRBD1. V dropped 1 base and J dropped 0; count of bases not matched to a gene: 3. The germline CDR1 and CDR2 sequences are LGHNA and YSLEER. This CDR3 comprises 17 residues. The CDR3 DNA is TGCGCCAGCAGCCAAGGGGACAGTGGCTCTGGGGCCAACGTCCTGACTTTC. Amino acid sequence: CASSQGDSGSGANVLTF.

V gene TRBV10-3 combines with J gene TRBJ1-3; TRBD1 matches at 9 bases. J lost 3 bases, V lost 8 bases, and 14 bases had no gene match. CDR1 is ENHRY and CDR2 is SYGVKD in the germline V gene. The CDR3 consists of 17 residues. The CDR3 region is CAISSTPDRGFGNTIYF. CDR3 nucleotides: TGTGCCATCTCTTCCACCCCGGACAGGGGTTTTGGAAACACCATATATTTT.

The V gene is TRBV7-2, the J gene TRBJ1-1; D perhaps matches TRBD1 (6 bases). Per germline, CDR1 SGHTA and CDR2 FQGNSA. V lost 2 bases and J lost 3, with 16 bases in between. The CDR3 has 16 residues. In nucleotides, the CDR3 is TGTGCCAGCAGCTTACAAGGGACACGGGGCGACACTGAAGCTTTCTTT. Encoded protein: CASSLQGTRGDTEAFF.

This clone appeared once. This rearrangement joins TRBV5-4 to TRBJ2-7, with 9 bases aligning to TRBD1. Germline V lookup: CDR1 SGHNT, CDR2 YYREEE (reference sequence). The CDR3 is made up of 14 amino acids. The V gene end was trimmed by 4 bases and the J gene end by 4 bases; junction bases not matched to a gene: 6. CDR3 loop: CASSTGTGFYEQYF. The CDR3 DNA is TGTGCCAGCAGCACCGGGACAGGGTTTTACGAGCAGTACTTC.

The chain combines TRBV30 with TRBJ1-6, with 11 nucleotides matching TRBD1. CDR1 and CDR2 from the germline V gene are GTSNPN and SVGIG (reference sequence). V shed 3 bases and J 5 bases; nucleotides not matched to a gene: 6. The CDR3 consists of 16 residues. The CDR3 protein is CAWRSKGQGDNSPLHF. As DNA, the CDR3 is TGTGCCTGGAGGTCCAAGGGACAGGGGGATAATTCACCCCTCCACTTT.